This entry lists 2 T cell receptor beta chains sequenced from one sample in a study of shared clonotypes between healthy human individuals. Profiled with immunoSEQ multiplex PCR; TCRdb holds only in-frame clones, not every one. In the table there are 2 million to 2.5 million clones, about 94% of which are singletons. The sample was naive CD4+ T cells sorted from blood. The subset was: CD45RA+ positively selected. The receptors derive from a man between 18 and 35 years old in good health.

V usage is TRBV19 and J usage is TRBJ1-6, with unresolved D. The germline gives CDR1 LNHDA, CDR2 SQIVND (reference sequence). V lost 5 bases and J lost 8, with 13 bases in between. The CDR3 runs to 14 residues. CDR3 amino acids: CASSGISLDSPLHF. CDR3 coding DNA: TGTGCCAGTAGTGGGATCTCCCTTGATTCACCCCTCCACTTT.

The rearrangement uses TRBV30 and TRBJ1-6; D call uncertain. The CDR3 extends over 14 amino acids. V was cut by 6 bases and J by 10 bases, with 19 bases left in between. Germline CDR1 and CDR2: GTSNPN and SVGIG (reference sequence). The CDR3 region has the DNA TGTGCCTGCCCCACGGAGGGCCTTAGGTCACCCCTCCACTTT. Its protein product is CACPTEGLRSPLHF.